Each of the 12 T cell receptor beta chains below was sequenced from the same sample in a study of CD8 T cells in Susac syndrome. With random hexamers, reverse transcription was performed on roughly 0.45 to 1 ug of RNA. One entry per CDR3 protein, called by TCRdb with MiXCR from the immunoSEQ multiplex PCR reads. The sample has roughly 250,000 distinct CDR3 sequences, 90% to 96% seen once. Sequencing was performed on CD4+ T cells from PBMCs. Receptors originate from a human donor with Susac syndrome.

DNA for the CDR3: TGTGCCAGTACCCGATTCAGGGGCGCAGGAGAGACCCAGTACTTC. Its protein is CASTRFRGAGETQYF. This rearrangement joins TRBV19 to TRBJ2-5, with D possibly matching TRBD1 (6 bases). The V gene's germline CDR1 is LNHDA and CDR2 SQIVND (reference sequence). The germline V and J ends were trimmed by 7 bases and 4 bases, with 19 bases remaining between them. The CDR3 is 15 residues long.

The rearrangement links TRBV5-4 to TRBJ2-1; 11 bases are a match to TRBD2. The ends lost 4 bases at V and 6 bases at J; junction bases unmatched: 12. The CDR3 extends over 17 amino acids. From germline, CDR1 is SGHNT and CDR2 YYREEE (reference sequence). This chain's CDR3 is CASSQVAGGFTGNEQFF. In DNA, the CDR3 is TGTGCCAGCAGCCAAGTAGCGGGAGGGTTCACAGGCAATGAGCAGTTCTTC.

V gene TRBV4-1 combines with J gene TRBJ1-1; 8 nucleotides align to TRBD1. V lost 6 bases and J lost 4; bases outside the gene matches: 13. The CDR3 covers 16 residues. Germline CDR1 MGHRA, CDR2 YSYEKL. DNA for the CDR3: TGCGCCAGCAGTCGAACCGGGACAGGTTCCTCCACTGAAGCTTTCTTT. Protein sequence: CASSRTGTGSSTEAFF.

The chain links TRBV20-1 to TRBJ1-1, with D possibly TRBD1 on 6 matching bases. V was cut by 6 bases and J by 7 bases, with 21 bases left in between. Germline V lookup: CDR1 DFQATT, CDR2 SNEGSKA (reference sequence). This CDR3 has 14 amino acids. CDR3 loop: CSARGQGRDFEAFF. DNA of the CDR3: TGCAGTGCCCGAGGGCAGGGGAGGGACTTTGAAGCTTTCTTT.

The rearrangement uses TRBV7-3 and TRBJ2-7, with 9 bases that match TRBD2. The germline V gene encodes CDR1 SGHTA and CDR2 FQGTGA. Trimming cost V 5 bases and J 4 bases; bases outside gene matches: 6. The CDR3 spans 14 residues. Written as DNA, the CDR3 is TGTGCCAGCAGCCCTAGCGGGGCCGAATACGAGCAGTACTTC. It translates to CASSPSGAEYEQYF.

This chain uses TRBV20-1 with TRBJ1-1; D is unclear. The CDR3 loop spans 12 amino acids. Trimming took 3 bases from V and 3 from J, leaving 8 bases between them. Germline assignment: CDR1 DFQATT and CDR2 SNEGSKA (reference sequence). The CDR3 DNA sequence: TGCAGTGCTAGCGACGGAGACACTGAAGCTTTCTTT. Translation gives CSASDGDTEAFF.

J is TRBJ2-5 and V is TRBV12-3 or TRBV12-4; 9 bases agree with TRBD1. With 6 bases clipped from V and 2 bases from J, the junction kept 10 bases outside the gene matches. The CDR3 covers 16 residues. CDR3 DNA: TGTGCCAGCAGGGCCTTGGACAGGGGATCGCAAGAGACCCAGTACTTC. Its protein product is CASRALDRGSQETQYF.

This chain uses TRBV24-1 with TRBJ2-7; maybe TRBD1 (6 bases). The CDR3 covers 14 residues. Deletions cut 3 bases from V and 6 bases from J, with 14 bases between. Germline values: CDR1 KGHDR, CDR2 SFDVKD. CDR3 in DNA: TGTGCCACCAGTGATAGCCTCAGGACAGCCGAGCAGTACTTC. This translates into CATSDSLRTAEQYF.

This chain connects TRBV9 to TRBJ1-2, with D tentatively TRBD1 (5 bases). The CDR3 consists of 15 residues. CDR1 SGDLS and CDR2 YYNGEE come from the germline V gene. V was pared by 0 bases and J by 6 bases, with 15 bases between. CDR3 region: CASSVDASPGDGYTF. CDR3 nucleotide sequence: TGTGCCAGCAGCGTAGACGCGAGTCCGGGGGATGGCTACACCTTC.

CDR3 in amino acids: CASSSLTSGSSADTQYF. The CDR3 region has the DNA TGTGCCAGCAGTTCCCTTACTAGCGGGAGCTCCGCAGATACGCAGTATTTT. This chain connects TRBV12-3 or TRBV12-4 to TRBJ2-3; TRBD2 aligns across 11 bases. J gave up 4 bases and V 4 bases, and 10 bases lay outside the gene matches. The CDR3 totals 17 residues.

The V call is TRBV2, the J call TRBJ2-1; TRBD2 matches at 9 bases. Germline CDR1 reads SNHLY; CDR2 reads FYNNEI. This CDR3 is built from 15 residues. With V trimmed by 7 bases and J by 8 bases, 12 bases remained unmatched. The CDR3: CASIMGSGSPDEQFF. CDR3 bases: TGTGCCAGCATCATGGGTAGCGGGAGCCCCGATGAGCAGTTCTTC.

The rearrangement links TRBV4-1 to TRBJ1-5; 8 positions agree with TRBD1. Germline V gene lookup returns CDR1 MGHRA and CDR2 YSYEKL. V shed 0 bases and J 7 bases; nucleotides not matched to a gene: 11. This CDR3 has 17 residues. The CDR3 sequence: CASSQDRGTGYIQPQHF. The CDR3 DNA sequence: TGCGCCAGCAGCCAAGATAGGGGGACAGGATACATCCAGCCCCAGCATTTT.